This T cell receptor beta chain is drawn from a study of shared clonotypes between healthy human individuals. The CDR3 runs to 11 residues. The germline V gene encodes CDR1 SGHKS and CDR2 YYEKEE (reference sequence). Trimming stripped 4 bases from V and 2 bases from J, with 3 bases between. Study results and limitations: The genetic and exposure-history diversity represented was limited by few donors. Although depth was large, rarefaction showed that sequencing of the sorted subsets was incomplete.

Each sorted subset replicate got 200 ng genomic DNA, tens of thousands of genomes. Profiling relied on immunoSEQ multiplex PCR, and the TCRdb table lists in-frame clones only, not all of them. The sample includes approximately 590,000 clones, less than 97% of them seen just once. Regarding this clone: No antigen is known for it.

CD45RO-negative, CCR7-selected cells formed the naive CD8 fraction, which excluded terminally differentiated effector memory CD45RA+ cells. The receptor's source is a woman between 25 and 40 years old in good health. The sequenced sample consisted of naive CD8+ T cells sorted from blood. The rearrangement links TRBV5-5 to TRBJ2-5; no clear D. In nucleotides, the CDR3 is TGTGCCAGCAGCGAACAAGAGACCCAGTACTTC. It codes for CASSEQETQYF.